This TCR beta chain stems from a study of cytomegalovirus exposure and HLA in healthy donors. V lost 7 bases and J lost 9; bases outside the gene matches: 6. Germline lookup yields CDR1 MNHEY and CDR2 SVGAGI. The CDR3 has 12 residues. With respect to this clone: Its antigen is currently unknown.

The PCR made use of 60 Vbeta and 13 Jbeta primers. The repertoire was sequenced with immunoSEQ multiplex PCR; TCRdb's copy has only in-frame clones and lacks some. In the table there are 150,000 to 200,000 clones, about 80% of which are singletons. Overall study findings and caveats: Per a prior analysis, the majority of TCR beta V segments were productive roughly 87% or roughly 30% of the time.

The sample comprised PBMCs. The rearrangement links TRBV6-5 to TRBJ2-3; 8 bases line up with TRBD2. The receptor's source is a woman aged 35 to 49 in good health and CMV-seronegative. The CDR3 reads CASTDGLATQYF. The CDR3 DNA follows: TGTGCCAGCACCGACGGACTAGCAACGCAGTATTTT.